Listed below are T cell receptor beta chains from one sample, sequenced in a study of cytomegalovirus exposure and HLA in healthy donors. Sequencing used immunoSEQ multiplex PCR; TCRdb keeps in-frame clones, though not all of them. Among about 120,000 clones listed, around 84% were seen once. The sequencing sample was made of PBMCs. The origin of the receptors is a woman aged 25 to 39 in good health and CMV-seropositive. The CDR3 runs from the conserved cysteine through the conserved F or W. Fields, in order: CDR3 protein, CDR3 DNA, clone size, D gene, J gene, V gene. The D gene is left open where the match is weak. Some rows mark clone size as missing; the rest say once, few, many or name a class of expanded clone.

CDR3aa: CASLRGQNTEAFF
CDR3nt: TGTGCCAGCCTCAGGGGACAGAACACTGAAGCTTTCTTT
abundance: once
d_gene: -
j_gene: TRBJ1-1
v_gene: TRBV11-2

CDR3aa: CASSWTSGGFNEQFF
CDR3nt: TGTGCCAGCAGTTGGACTAGCGGGGGTTTCAATGAGCAGTTCTTC
abundance: -
d_gene: TRBD2
j_gene: TRBJ2-1
v_gene: TRBV7-9

CDR3aa: CASSVGLTPSNYGYTF
CDR3nt: TGTGCCAGCAGCGTGGGCCTGACACCCTCTAACTATGGCTACACCTTC
abundance: -
d_gene: -
j_gene: TRBJ1-2
v_gene: TRBV9

CDR3aa: CASSLVGRIPSF
CDR3nt: TGTGCCAGCAGCTTGGTGGGGCGGATTCCCAGCTTC
abundance: -
d_gene: -
j_gene: TRBJ1-2
v_gene: TRBV5-4

CDR3aa: CASSLSTPSEQYF
CDR3nt: TGTGCCAGCAGTTTAAGTACCCCCAGCGAGCAGTACTTC
abundance: -
d_gene: -
j_gene: TRBJ2-7
v_gene: TRBV28

CDR3aa: CASSPPPTGIGSPLHF
CDR3nt: TGTGCCAGCTCACCCCCGCCGACAGGGATCGGATCACCCCTCCACTTT
abundance: once
d_gene: TRBD1
j_gene: TRBJ1-6
v_gene: TRBV18

CDR3aa: CASSLRERETQYF
CDR3nt: TGCGCCAGCAGCCTACGGGAGCGAGAGACCCAGTACTTC
abundance: -
d_gene: -
j_gene: TRBJ2-5
v_gene: TRBV5-1

CDR3aa: CASSTTGVRETQYF
CDR3nt: TGTGCCAGTAGTACGACAGGGGTGAGGGAGACCCAGTACTTC
abundance: -
d_gene: TRBD1
j_gene: TRBJ2-5
v_gene: TRBV19

CDR3aa: CASSMRGTYNSPLHF
CDR3nt: TGTGCCAGCTCGATGAGAGGGACCTATAATTCACCCCTCCACTTT
abundance: -
d_gene: -
j_gene: TRBJ1-6
v_gene: TRBV11-1

CDR3aa: CASSLTRMTGVTGELFF
CDR3nt: TGTGCCAGCAGTTTGACCCGGATGACAGGGGTCACCGGGGAGCTGTTTTTT
abundance: -
d_gene: TRBD1
j_gene: TRBJ2-2
v_gene: TRBV5-4

CDR3aa: CASSYSTYNEQFF
CDR3nt: TGTGCCAGCAGTTATTCCACCTACAATGAGCAGTTCTTC
abundance: -
d_gene: -
j_gene: TRBJ2-1
v_gene: TRBV6-5

CDR3aa: CASSLLAGYSDTQYF
CDR3nt: TGTGCCAGCAGTTTATTAGCGGGATATTCAGATACGCAGTATTTT
abundance: -
d_gene: TRBD2
j_gene: TRBJ2-3
v_gene: TRBV28

CDR3aa: CATSRDLDQPQHF
CDR3nt: TGTGCCACCAGCAGAGATTTAGATCAGCCCCAGCATTTT
abundance: -
d_gene: -
j_gene: TRBJ1-5
v_gene: TRBV15

CDR3aa: CSAAPQGSSTF
CDR3nt: TGCAGTGCTGCCCCGCAGGGATCCTCCACCTTC
abundance: -
d_gene: -
j_gene: TRBJ1-2
v_gene: TRBV20-1

CDR3aa: CASKGQGDSPLHF
CDR3nt: TGTGCCAGCAAGGGGCAGGGCGATTCACCCCTCCACTTT
abundance: -
d_gene: -
j_gene: TRBJ1-6
v_gene: TRBV2

CDR3aa: CASSHLLRDSPMADTQYF
CDR3nt: TGCGCCAGCAGCCACCTACTCCGGGACTCCCCCATGGCAGATACGCAGTATTTT
abundance: -
d_gene: -
j_gene: TRBJ2-3
v_gene: TRBV4-1

CDR3aa: CASSISQRSGNTIYF
CDR3nt: TGTGCCAGTAGTATAAGCCAACGGTCCGGAAACACCATATATTTT
abundance: -
d_gene: -
j_gene: TRBJ1-3
v_gene: TRBV19

CDR3aa: CASRLRRGAADEQFF
CDR3nt: TGTGCAAGTCGCTTAAGGCGGGGGGCAGCTGATGAGCAGTTCTTC
abundance: -
d_gene: -
j_gene: TRBJ2-1
v_gene: TRBV12-2

CDR3aa: CASSFWGQSNQPQHF
CDR3nt: TGTGCCAGCAGTTTTTGGGGACAAAGCAATCAGCCCCAGCATTTT
abundance: -
d_gene: -
j_gene: TRBJ1-5
v_gene: TRBV28

CDR3aa: CASSLDQYRWRKGGYTF
CDR3nt: TGTGCCAGCAGTCTTGACCAATACAGGTGGAGAAAGGGTGGCTACACCTTC
abundance: few
d_gene: -
j_gene: TRBJ1-2
v_gene: TRBV28

CDR3aa: CASSLDPGAHTEAFF
CDR3nt: TGTGCCAGCAGCTTAGATCCAGGGGCGCACACTGAAGCTTTCTTT
abundance: -
d_gene: -
j_gene: TRBJ1-1
v_gene: TRBV7-9

CDR3aa: CSVEDGAGGGYGYTF
CDR3nt: TGCAGCGTTGAAGATGGGGCGGGGGGCGGTTATGGCTACACCTTC
abundance: few
d_gene: -
j_gene: TRBJ1-2
v_gene: TRBV29-1

CDR3aa: CASSIEGLGVGQYF
CDR3nt: TGTGCCAGCAGCATAGAGGGTTTAGGGGTTGGGCAGTACTTC
abundance: -
d_gene: -
j_gene: TRBJ2-5
v_gene: TRBV7-8

CDR3aa: CAWRLTGSNQETQYF
CDR3nt: TGTGCCTGGAGACTCACAGGGAGCAACCAAGAGACCCAGTACTTC
abundance: -
d_gene: -
j_gene: TRBJ2-5
v_gene: TRBV30

CDR3aa: CASSQDGERTQYF
CDR3nt: TGCGCCAGCAGCCAAGATGGGGAGAGAACCCAGTACTTC
abundance: -
d_gene: -
j_gene: TRBJ2-5
v_gene: TRBV4-1

CDR3aa: CASSVIAGDLGTDTQYF
CDR3nt: TGTGCCAGCAGTGTTATAGCGGGGGACTTGGGCACAGATACGCAGTATTTT
abundance: once
d_gene: TRBD2
j_gene: TRBJ2-3
v_gene: TRBV2

CDR3aa: CASSFFQGANDGNEKLFF
CDR3nt: TGTGCCAGTTCGTTTTTCCAGGGGGCTAACGACGGTAATGAAAAACTGTTTTTT
abundance: -
d_gene: TRBD1
j_gene: TRBJ1-4
v_gene: TRBV19

CDR3aa: CASSSRGTSTDTQYF
CDR3nt: TGTGCCAGCAGCTCGCGGGGGACAAGCACAGATACGCAGTATTTT
abundance: -
d_gene: -
j_gene: TRBJ2-3
v_gene: TRBV7-2

CDR3aa: CASRPPGGNNEKLFF
CDR3nt: TGTGCCAGCAGACCCCCAGGAGGGAATAATGAAAAACTGTTTTTT
abundance: -
d_gene: -
j_gene: TRBJ1-4
v_gene: TRBV6-6

CDR3aa: CGVTSGGHPETQYF
CDR3nt: TGTGGGGTGACTAGCGGGGGACACCCAGAGACCCAGTACTTC
abundance: -
d_gene: TRBD2
j_gene: TRBJ2-5
v_gene: TRBV6-1

CDR3aa: CASSRGQNNEQFF
CDR3nt: TGTGCCAGCAGTCGAGGACAGAACAATGAGCAGTTCTTC
abundance: -
d_gene: -
j_gene: TRBJ2-1
v_gene: TRBV28

CDR3aa: CASTMGGDYGYTF
CDR3nt: TGTGCCAGCACTATGGGGGGAGACTATGGCTACACCTTC
abundance: few
d_gene: -
j_gene: TRBJ1-2
v_gene: TRBV9

CDR3aa: CASRGSETLNTEAFF
CDR3nt: TGTGCCAGCAGGGGTAGCGAGACGTTGAACACTGAAGCTTTCTTT
abundance: -
d_gene: -
j_gene: TRBJ1-1
v_gene: TRBV2

CDR3aa: CASSKQGSRVNQPQHF
CDR3nt: TGTGCCAGCAGTAAACAGGGAAGTCGGGTCAATCAGCCCCAGCATTTT
abundance: -
d_gene: -
j_gene: TRBJ1-5
v_gene: TRBV28

CDR3aa: CASSPRDSYGYTF
CDR3nt: TGTGCCAGCAGTCCCCGGGACAGCTATGGCTACACCTTC
abundance: -
d_gene: TRBD1
j_gene: TRBJ1-2
v_gene: TRBV27

CDR3aa: CASSPGSLATDTQYF
CDR3nt: TGTGCCAGCAGCCCCGGATCACTAGCGACAGATACGCAGTATTTT
abundance: once
d_gene: TRBD2
j_gene: TRBJ2-3
v_gene: TRBV7-2

CDR3aa: CASSQGWTDQPQHF
CDR3nt: TGTGCCAGCAGCCAAGGGTGGACAGATCAGCCCCAGCATTTT
abundance: -
d_gene: -
j_gene: TRBJ1-5
v_gene: TRBV16

CDR3aa: CATSSRDRAILETQYF
CDR3nt: TGTGCCACCAGCAGTAGGGACAGGGCTATTCTAGAGACCCAGTACTTC
abundance: -
d_gene: TRBD1
j_gene: TRBJ2-5
v_gene: TRBV15

CDR3aa: CASSDSAQVGELFF
CDR3nt: TGTGCCAGCAGTGACTCTGCCCAGGTCGGGGAGCTGTTTTTT
abundance: -
d_gene: -
j_gene: TRBJ2-2
v_gene: TRBV6-4